This T cell receptor (beta chain) came from a study of T cell responses to AZD1222 COVID-19 vaccine. Trimming removed 5 bases at V and 6 bases at J, with 25 bases between. The CDR3 is made up of 17 amino acids. Germline CDR1 MRHNA, CDR2 SNTAGT. TCRdb keeps only in-frame clones here, not all; method: immunoSEQ multiplex PCR. The table has about 200,000 clones, roughly 90% seen once; the top ten hold roughly 3.5%. This receptor was obtained from an adult who received the AZD1222 COVID-19 vaccine. The chain has TRBV6-4 and TRBJ1-1, with D perhaps matching TRBD1 (6 bases). The specimen comprised peripheral blood, sampled 28 days after the second AZD1222 dose. The CDR3 DNA reads TGTGCCAGCAGTCCATCGAAGGGACAAACTGTTATGGCTGAAGCTTTCTTT. Residues: CASSPSKGQTVMAEAFF.